The 11 T cell receptor beta chains presented below share a single source sample, sequenced in a study of shared clonotypes between healthy human individuals. Profiled with immunoSEQ multiplex PCR; TCRdb holds only in-frame clones, not every one. The data show around 700,000 clones, over 65% seen once. Sequencing used memory CD4+ T cells sorted from blood. Subset of the sample: CD45RA-negative fraction. The receptors here all came from a woman in her thirties in good health.

J is TRBJ2-5 and V is TRBV7-8; TRBD1 matches at 10 bases. Trimming took 5 bases from V and 1 from J; bases not matched to a gene: 7. The V gene's germline CDR1 is SGHVS and CDR2 FQNEAQ. The CDR3 contains 16 residues. The CDR3 DNA is TGTGCCAGCAGCGTCGGCGGGACAGGGGTCCAAGAGACCCAGTACTTC. As protein: CASSVGGTGVQETQYF. The full variable domain, completed using reference TRBV7-8 and TRBJ2-5, is GAGVSQSPRYKVAKRGQDVALRCDPISGHVSLFWYQQALGQGPEFLTYFQNEAQLDKSGLPSDRFFAERPEGSVSTLKIQRTQQEDSAVYLCASSVGGTGVQETQYFGPGTRLLVL.

This clone has just a few counts. V is TRBV5-1 and J is TRBJ1-2; tentatively, D is TRBD1 (5 bases). Trimming took off 0 bases at V and 11 bases at J, with 20 bases between the two ends. Germline CDR1 and CDR2: SGHRS and YFSETQ. The CDR3 runs 15 residues. The CDR3 protein is CASSLDPRPDKGYTF. DNA for the CDR3: TGCGCCAGCAGCTTGGATCCCAGACCCGACAAGGGGTACACCTTC.

The V gene is TRBV15, the J gene TRBJ2-5; possibly TRBD1 or TRBD2 for D (6 bases each). Germline CDR1 reads LNHNV; CDR2 reads YYDKDF (reference sequence). This CDR3 comprises 14 residues. The ends were cut back, 0 bases at V and 5 bases at J, with 10 bases in the middle. The CDR3 DNA is TGTGCCACCAGCAGAGACACAGGGAGGGAGACCCAGTACTTC. This sequence encodes CATSRDTGRETQYF. Based on the CDR3 plus reference TRBV15 and TRBJ2-5, the full variable domain is DAMVIQNPRYQVTQFGKPVTLSCSQTLNHNVMYWYQQKSSQAPKLLFHYYDKDFNNEADTPDNFQSRRPNTSFCFLDIRSPGLGDTAMYLCATSRDTGRETQYFGPGTRLLVL.

The chain combines TRBV27 with TRBJ1-1, with 7 bases that match TRBD1. This CDR3 spans 14 amino acids. The germline V gene encodes CDR1 MNHEY and CDR2 SMNVEV (reference sequence). The J segment lost 9 bases and the V segment lost 2 bases, leaving 9 bases of the junction unmatched. The CDR3 DNA sequence: TGTGCCAGCAGTTTAAGAGGGGGCCCTAACAAAGCTTTCTTT. As protein: CASSLRGGPNKAFF.

The V call is TRBV30, the J call TRBJ2-7; D remains ambiguous. This CDR3 has 11 residues. Germline lookup yields CDR1 GTSNPN and CDR2 SVGIG (reference sequence). V lost 1 base, J lost 5 bases, and 6 bases lay in between. CDR3 region: CAWSASHEQYF. DNA for the CDR3: TGTGCCTGGAGTGCGAGCCACGAGCAGTACTTC.

The chain joins TRBV20-1 to TRBJ2-3, with a possible D match to TRBD2 (5 bases). The CDR3 runs to 11 residues. Germline V gene data show CDR1 as DFQATT and CDR2 as SNEGSKA (reference sequence). V gave up 7 bases and J gave up 2 bases, with 7 bases separating them. The CDR3 DNA follows: TGCAGTGGGACTTACACAGATACGCAGTATTTT. This codes for CSGTYTDTQYF.

The V gene is TRBV5-4, the J gene TRBJ2-1; D unresolved. This CDR3 is 15 amino acids long. Germline V gene sequence: CDR1 SGHNT, CDR2 YYREEE (reference sequence). Trimming shortened V by 0 bases and J by 8 bases, and 15 bases separated the two germline ends. CDR3 protein: CASSLGAAPRDEQFF. CDR3 coding DNA: TGTGCCAGCAGCTTGGGGGCCGCCCCAAGGGATGAGCAGTTCTTC.

The chain's CDR3 is CASRGLAGSYNEQFF. CDR3 DNA sequence: TGTGCCAGCAGGGGACTAGCGGGCTCCTACAATGAGCAGTTCTTC. The gene calls are TRBV6-9 and TRBJ2-1; TRBD2 matches 12 bases. Germline CDR1 is MNHGY and CDR2 is SVAAGI. J was trimmed by 0 bases and V by 6 bases; bases with no gene match: 0. The CDR3 totals 15 residues.

V gene TRBV4-1 combines with J gene TRBJ1-1; TRBD1 is a possible D gene (5 bases). In germline, CDR1 is MGHRA, CDR2 YSYEKL. The V end lost 4 bases, the J end lost 1 base, and 16 bases lay between the germline ends. The CDR3 consists of 16 residues. DNA of the CDR3: TGCGCCAGCAGCCCCAGGGATTCGGGAAAGAACACTGAAGCTTTCTTT. This translates into CASSPRDSGKNTEAFF.

The gene calls are TRBV11-2 and TRBJ2-7, with a tentative D call TRBD2 (6 bases). The V gene lost 0 bases and the J gene lost 3 bases, with 18 bases spanning the gap. Germline CDR1 is SGHAT and CDR2 is FQNNGV. This CDR3 has 17 residues. The CDR3 spells CASSLDLLGSSDYEQYF. The CDR3 region has the DNA TGTGCCAGCAGCTTAGACCTCCTTGGATCTAGCGACTACGAGCAGTACTTC.

This clone was seen more than once but under ten times. J is TRBJ2-3 and V is TRBV14; D is unclear. The CDR3 covers 15 residues. Trimming shortened V by 1 base and J by 3 bases, and 11 bases separated the two germline ends. Per germline, CDR1 SGHDN and CDR2 FVKESK. The CDR3 sequence: CASSQAAFGTDTQYF. The CDR3 DNA follows: TGTGCCAGCAGCCAAGCCGCGTTTGGAACAGATACGCAGTATTTT.